This T cell receptor beta chain was captured in a study of blood T cell repertoires in COVID-19. Study in general: The study drew acute and convalescent COVID-19 samples from the United States, Italy and Spain. PBMCs, B-cell-depleted T cells, or T cells provided the cDNA or gDNA that made up the material.

Trimming cost V 0 bases and J 0 bases, with 12 bases left between them. Germline values: CDR1 SGDLS, CDR2 YYNGEE. This CDR3 has 16 residues. In the original workflow: Reference gene primers were amplified, and this amplification served to estimate nucleated cell counts. Generated by immunoSEQ multiplex PCR, the TCRdb table keeps only in-frame clones and is missing some. V and J calls and clone size come straight from that table; D and trimming were deduced from the DNA. The table includes about 230,000 clones, 70% to 90% detected once. The sequence came from a woman between 18 and 29 years old who had recovered from COVID-19. Specimen: peripheral blood. The chain carries TRBV9 and TRBJ1-1; D not resolved. The CDR3 protein is CASSVGRSGLNTEAFF. The CDR3 region has the DNA TGTGCCAGCAGCGTAGGAAGAAGCGGATTGAACACTGAAGCTTTCTTT.